The 7 T cell receptor beta chains in this list originate from one sample, sequenced in a study of molecular identifiers for immune sequencing clone quantification. From the PCR reads, TCRdb called clonotypes with MiXCR, one entry per CDR3 protein. The repertoire holds roughly 86,000 distinct CDR3 sequences, under 20% seen once, with about 0.85% in the top ten. The source material was naive CD8+ T cells from blood, with Jurkat cell RNA spiked in. Subset: FACS-sorted CD8+CD4-CCR7+CD45RA+ naive T cells. These receptors were collected from a human donor in good health. Some libraries in this study had Jurkat cell RNA spiked in.

In this sample, this clonotype turned up many times. CDR3 loop: CASSDSGSSYNEQFF. Written as DNA, the CDR3 is TGTGCCAGCAGCGATAGCGGGAGCTCCTACAATGAGCAGTTCTTC. V gene TRBV11-2 combines with J gene TRBJ2-1, with 9 bases that match TRBD2. This CDR3 region has 15 residues. V lost 5 bases and J lost 0; bases outside the gene matches: 2. Germline assignment: CDR1 SGHAT and CDR2 FQNNGV. Full variable domain (remainder filled in from reference TRBV11-2 and TRBJ2-1): EAGVAQSPRYKIIEKRQSVAFWCNPISGHATLYWYQQILGQGPKLLIQFQNNGVVDDSQLPKDRFSAERLKGVDSTLKIQPAKLEDSAVYLCASSDSGSSYNEQFFGPGTRLTVL.

In this sample, this clonotype turned up many times. This chain connects TRBV15 to TRBJ2-3; unclear D gene. This CDR3 comprises 13 residues. V was pared by 0 bases and J by 0 bases, with 1 base between. Germline CDR1 is LNHNV and CDR2 is YYDKDF (reference sequence). The CDR3 reads CATSRESTDTQYF. Written as DNA, the CDR3 is TGTGCCACCAGCAGAGAGAGCACAGATACGCAGTATTTT.

In its sample, this clonotype was seen many times. The chain is built from TRBV7-9 and TRBJ2-2; tentative D call: TRBD1 (5 bases). Trimming pared 3 bases from V and 7 bases from J, leaving 12 bases between. CDR1 is SEHNR, CDR2 FQNEAQ, per germline (reference sequence). The CDR3 extends over 14 amino acids. The CDR3 here is CASSFLTVGGELFF. The CDR3 nucleotides read TGTGCCAGCAGCTTTTTGACAGTAGGCGGGGAGCTGTTTTTT.

To note about this clonotype: As the CDR3 is not closed by the conserved phenylalanine or tryptophan, this likely results from a read error. The rearrangement links TRBV12-3 or TRBV12-4 to TRBJ2-3; D is perhaps TRBD1 or TRBD2 (5 bases each). There are 15 residues in the CDR3. CDR3 bases: TGTGTCAGCAGACAGACCGGGACCAGCACAGATACGCAGTATCTT. It translates to CVSRQTGTSTDTQYL.

Regarding this clonotype: Its ends do not fully match the called genes, so a read error is possible. This chain connects TRBV24-1 to TRBJ2-2; 9 bases are shared with TRBD1. Germline lookup yields CDR1 KGHDR and CDR2 SFDVKD. CDR3 length: 17 amino acids. The CDR3 here is CATSDLGTGLDTGELSF. CDR3 nucleotides: TGTGCCACCAGTGATTTGGGGACAGGGCTTGACACCGGGGAGCTGTCTTTT.

The chain joins TRBV28 to TRBJ2-3; 8 bases align to TRBD2. Germline CDR1 MDHEN, CDR2 SYDVKM. With V trimmed by 7 bases and J by 2 bases, 8 bases remained unmatched. CDR3 size: 15 residues. The CDR3 DNA follows: TGTGCCAGCAATAAGGAGCGGGAGACCACAGATACGCAGTATTTT. Its translation is CASNKERETTDTQYF.

This clonotype was counted between two and nine times. This rearrangement joins TRBV19 to TRBJ1-1, with D unclear. Looked up from germline, CDR1 is LNHDA and CDR2 is SQIVND (reference sequence). The CDR3 is made up of 14 amino acids. V dropped 9 bases and J dropped 3 bases, with 17 bases sitting between them. The CDR3: CASEGGGLYTEAFF. Here the CDR3 DNA reads TGTGCCAGCGAAGGTGGAGGACTTTACACTGAAGCTTTCTTT.